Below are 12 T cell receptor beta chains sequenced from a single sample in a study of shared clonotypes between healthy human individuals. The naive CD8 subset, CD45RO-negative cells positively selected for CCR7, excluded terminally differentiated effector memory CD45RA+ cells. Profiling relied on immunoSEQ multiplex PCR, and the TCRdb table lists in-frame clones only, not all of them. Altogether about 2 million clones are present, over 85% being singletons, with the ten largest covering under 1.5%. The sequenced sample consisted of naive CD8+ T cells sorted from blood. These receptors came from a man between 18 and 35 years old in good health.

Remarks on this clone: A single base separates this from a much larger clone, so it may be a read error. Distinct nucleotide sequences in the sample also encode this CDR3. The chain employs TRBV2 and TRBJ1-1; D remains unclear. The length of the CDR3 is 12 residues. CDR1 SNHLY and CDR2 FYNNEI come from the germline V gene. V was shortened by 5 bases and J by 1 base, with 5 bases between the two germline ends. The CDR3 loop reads CASSYENTEAFF. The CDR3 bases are TGTGCCAGCAGTTACGAGAACACTGAAGCTTTCTTT. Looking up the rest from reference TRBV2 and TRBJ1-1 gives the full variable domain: EPEVTQTPSHQVTQMGQEVILRCVPISNHLYFYWYRQILGQKVEFLVSFYNNEISEKSEIFDDQFSVERPDGSNFTLKIRSTKLEDSAMYFCASSYENTEAFFGQGTRLTVV.

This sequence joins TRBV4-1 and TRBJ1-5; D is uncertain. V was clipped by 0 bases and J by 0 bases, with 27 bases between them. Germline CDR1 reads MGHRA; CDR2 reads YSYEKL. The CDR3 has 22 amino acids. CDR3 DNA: TGCGCCAGCAGCCAAGATCCCACCAACCCTTATATTAGGGTTTCTAGCAATCAGCCCCAGCATTTT. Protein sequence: CASSQDPTNPYIRVSSNQPQHF.

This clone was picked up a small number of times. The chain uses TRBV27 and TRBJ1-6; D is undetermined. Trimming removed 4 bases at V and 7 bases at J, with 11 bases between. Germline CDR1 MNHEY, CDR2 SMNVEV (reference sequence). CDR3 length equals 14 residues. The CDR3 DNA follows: TGTGCCAGCAGTTACGGGAACTTCAATTCACCCCTCCACTTT. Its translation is CASSYGNFNSPLHF.

CDR3 protein: CASSLGRNTGELFF. For the CDR3, the DNA is TGTGCCAGCAGCTTAGGCAGAAACACCGGGGAGCTGTTTTTT. The chain combines TRBV7-2 with TRBJ2-2; no reliable D call. Germline-derived CDR1 and CDR2 are SGHTA and FQGNSA. V was cut by 1 base and J by 2 bases, with 5 bases left in between. CDR3 length: 14 amino acids.

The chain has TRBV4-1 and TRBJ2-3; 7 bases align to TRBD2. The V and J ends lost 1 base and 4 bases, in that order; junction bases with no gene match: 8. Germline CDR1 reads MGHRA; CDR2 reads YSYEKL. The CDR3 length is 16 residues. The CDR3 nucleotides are TGCGCCAGCAGCCAAGTCGAGAGCGGGGCCCCAGATACGCAGTATTTT. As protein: CASSQVESGAPDTQYF.

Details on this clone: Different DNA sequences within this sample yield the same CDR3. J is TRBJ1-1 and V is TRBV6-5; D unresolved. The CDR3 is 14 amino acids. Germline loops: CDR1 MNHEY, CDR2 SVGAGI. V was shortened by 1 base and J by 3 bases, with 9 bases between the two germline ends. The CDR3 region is CASSYWAEDTEAFF. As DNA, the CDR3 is TGTGCCAGCAGTTACTGGGCGGAGGACACTGAAGCTTTCTTT.

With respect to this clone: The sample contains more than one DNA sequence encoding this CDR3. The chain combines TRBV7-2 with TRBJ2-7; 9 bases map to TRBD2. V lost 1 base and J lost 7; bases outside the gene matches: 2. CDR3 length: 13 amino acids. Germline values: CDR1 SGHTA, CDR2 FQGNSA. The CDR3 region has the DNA TGTGCCAGCAGCTTAGGACTAGCGGTGGAGCAGTACTTC. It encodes CASSLGLAVEQYF.

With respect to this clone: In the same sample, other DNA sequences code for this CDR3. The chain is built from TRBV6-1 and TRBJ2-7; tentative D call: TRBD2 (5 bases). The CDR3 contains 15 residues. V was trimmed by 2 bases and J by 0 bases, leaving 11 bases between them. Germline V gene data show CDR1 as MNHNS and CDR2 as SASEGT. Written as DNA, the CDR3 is TGTGCCAGCAGTGAATGGACGGGGAGCTCCTACGAGCAGTACTTC. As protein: CASSEWTGSSYEQYF.

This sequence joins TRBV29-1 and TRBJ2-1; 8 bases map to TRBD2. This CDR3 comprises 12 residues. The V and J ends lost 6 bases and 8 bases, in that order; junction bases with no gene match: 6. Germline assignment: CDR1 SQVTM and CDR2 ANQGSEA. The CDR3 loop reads CSVALAGHEQFF. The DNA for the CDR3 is TGCAGCGTCGCTTTAGCGGGACATGAGCAGTTCTTC.

CDR3 residues: CASSLYGQGESDTQYF. The CDR3 DNA is TGTGCCAGCAGCTTATATGGACAGGGAGAGTCAGATACGCAGTATTTT. V and J are TRBV7-9 and TRBJ2-3, with 8 bases aligning to TRBD1. The CDR3 spans 16 residues. The ends lost 2 bases at V and 4 bases at J; junction bases unmatched: 8. The germline V gene has CDR1 SEHNR and CDR2 FQNEAQ (reference sequence).

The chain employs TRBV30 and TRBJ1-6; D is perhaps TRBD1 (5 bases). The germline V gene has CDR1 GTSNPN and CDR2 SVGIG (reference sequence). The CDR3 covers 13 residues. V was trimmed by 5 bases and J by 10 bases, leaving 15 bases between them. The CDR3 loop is CAWARPPGSPLHF. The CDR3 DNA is TGTGCCTGGGCCAGGCCCCCAGGGTCACCCCTCCACTTT. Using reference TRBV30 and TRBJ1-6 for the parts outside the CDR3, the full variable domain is SQTIHQWPATLVQPVGSPLSLECTVEGTSNPNLYWYRQAAGRGLQLLFYSVGIGQISSEVPQNLSASRPQDRQFILSSKKLLLSDSGFYLCAWARPPGSPLHFGNGTRLTVT.

The CDR3, as DNA: TGTGCCAGCAGCTTGACCGTAGCGGGAGAGGCAGATACGCAGTATTTT. Protein product: CASSLTVAGEADTQYF. The chain is built from TRBV5-4 and TRBJ2-3, with 9 bases matching TRBD2. Unmatched junction bases numbered 7, after V lost 1 base and J lost 4 bases. Per the germline V gene, CDR1 is SGHNT and CDR2 is YYREEE (reference sequence). The CDR3 has 16 amino acids. Variable domain in full (rest from reference TRBV5-4 and TRBJ2-3): ETGVTQSPTHLIKTRGQQVTLRCSSQSGHNTVSWYQQALGQGPQFIFQYYREEENGRGNFPPRFSGLQFPNYSSELNVNALELDDSALYLCASSLTVAGEADTQYFGPGTRLTVL.